These T cell receptor beta chains were read from a single sample in a study of T cells expressing NK-cell markers. From the 5' RACE reads, TCRdb lists one entry per CDR3 protein and no DNA. The sample has about 150,000 distinct CDR3 sequences. Sequencing was done on a sample of blood T cells: a sorted CD56 or NKG2C T cell subset, CD4+ or CD8+ T cells, or bulk PBMC T cells (not recorded which). The receptor set was obtained from a woman aged 45 to 65 in good health. CDR3s include the opening cysteine and the closing phenylalanine or tryptophan.

J gene,V gene,CDR3 protein
TRBJ1-1,TRBV7-2,CASSARDRYTEAFF
TRBJ2-1,TRBV4-1,CASSPGLAGSSSYNEQFF
TRBJ2-5,TRBV7-8,CASSWTTNQETQYF
TRBJ2-1,TRBV27,CAINKPGTSGRSYNEQFF
TRBJ2-7,TRBV5-1,CASSSGTWVEEQYF
TRBJ2-3,TRBV29-1,CSVVNLGATDTQYF
TRBJ2-3,TRBV2,CASSEVIRDTQYF
TRBJ2-2,TRBV7-9,CASSFLTGLLGTGELFF
TRBJ2-1,TRBV19,CASSNATSGISEQFF
TRBJ2-6,TRBV7-9,CASSLTGGSGLSGANVLTF
TRBJ1-1,TRBV4-1,CASSQRYPNTEAFF
TRBJ2-1,TRBV11-2,CASSPASGTGVGEQFF
TRBJ2-3,TRBV12-3/TRBV12-4,CASSRSGILTDTQYF
TRBJ1-1,TRBV20-1,CSASSGNSEAFF
TRBJ1-1,TRBV19,CASSVNANTEAFF
TRBJ1-1,TRBV7-9,CASSPPLDTTAAFF
TRBJ2-3,TRBV15,CATSRVLRDVVLDTQYF
TRBJ2-7,TRBV21-1,CASRPAEPGLAGGAYEQYF
TRBJ2-3,TRBV6-5,CASRSFSDASTDTQYF
TRBJ2-2,TRBV24-1,CATSDPQGPNTNTGELFF
TRBJ2-1,TRBV5-1,CASSLEALGVNEQFF
TRBJ2-2,TRBV10-3,CAISGGQGNGELFF
TRBJ2-7,TRBV3-1,CASSQFLAGAAYEQYF
TRBJ1-1,TRBV19,CASSRGSGGVTEAFF
TRBJ1-4,TRBV4-2,CASSPRRDQSNEKLFF
TRBJ1-5,TRBV3-1,CASSQEGFAQPQHF
TRBJ2-7,TRBV5-1,CASRVVSYEQYF
TRBJ2-5,TRBV6-6,CASSYSPTSGKYQETQYF
TRBJ2-1,TRBV6-5,CASSYSRREGNEQFF
TRBJ1-6,TRBV11-2,CASSQMGYNSPLHF
TRBJ2-3,TRBV12-3/TRBV12-4,CASSSGPAGTDTQYF
TRBJ1-6,TRBV10-3,CAISEKATVDSPLHF
TRBJ2-5,TRBV5-1,CASSSPPGPQETQYF
TRBJ1-4,TRBV12-3/TRBV12-4,CASSTLGNEKLFF
TRBJ2-1,TRBV29-1,CSVEGQVIYNEQFF
TRBJ2-1,TRBV7-9,CASNHPSLALNEQFF
TRBJ1-2,TRBV20-1,CSASPQQGALNYGYTF
TRBJ2-2,TRBV27,CASSPSGGGELFF
TRBJ1-6,TRBV7-9,CASSSGTGRSPLHF
TRBJ2-2,TRBV9,CASSVQPPGELFF
TRBJ2-1,TRBV20-1,CSAREPGRDEQFF
TRBJ2-3,TRBV28,CASLDTSSTDTQYF
TRBJ2-3,TRBV19,CASSIVAGRDTQYF
TRBJ2-5,TRBV12-3/TRBV12-4,CASSPGTSGREQETQYF
TRBJ2-5,TRBV3-1,CASSQEWSQETQYF
TRBJ2-5,TRBV11-2,CASSFGGLQETQYF
TRBJ2-2,TRBV5-5,CASSLVLGVNGELFF
TRBJ1-1,TRBV3-1,CASSQDRLDRGRTEAFF
TRBJ1-5,TRBV2,CASSEPGTVASNQPQHF
TRBJ2-1,TRBV3-1,CASSLPGQGPYNEQFF
TRBJ2-7,TRBV27,CASSLSTSGGSYEQYF
TRBJ2-5,TRBV12-3/TRBV12-4,CASSLGGDFLAGETQYF